This T cell receptor (beta chain) was recorded in a study of blood T cell repertoires in COVID-19. Whole-study context: COVID-19 samples collected from the United States, Italy and Spain covered acute and convalescent phases.

CDR1 LNHNV and CDR2 YYDKDF come from the germline V gene (reference sequence). V gave up 0 bases and J gave up 5 bases, with 12 bases separating them. The CDR3 is 15 residues long. Study processing details: Estimates of nucleated cell counts were drawn from the amplification of reference gene primers. Some clones are missing from TCRdb's copy, which holds only in-frame ones; the method was immunoSEQ multiplex PCR. The V and J calls and the clone size are those of that table, but D and trimming were determined from the DNA. The data contain 150,000 to 200,000 clones, roughly three quarters of them singletons.

This sequence joins TRBV15 and TRBJ2-3, with D tentatively TRBD1 (5 bases). Sequencing input: peripheral blood. This TCR derives from a man in his fifties or sixties with active or convalescent COVID-19. Here the CDR3 reads CATSREGREGDTQYF. The CDR3 coding sequence is TGTGCCACCAGCAGAGAAGGCAGGGAAGGAGATACGCAGTATTTT.